Described below is a single TCR beta chain sequence and its context. Its antigen is currently unknown. This entry belongs to a study of cytomegalovirus exposure and HLA in healthy donors. Study-wide points: A later analysis linked a missense DCLRE1C variant to TCR beta V- and J-gene trimming.

Vbeta (60) and Jbeta (13) primers were used in the PCR. TCRdb's copy holds only in-frame clones and misses some; the assay was immunoSEQ multiplex PCR. The table lists 95,000 to 110,000 clones, 60% to 80% of them singletons. The sequenced material came from PBMCs. The receptor comes from a man aged 60 to 69 in good health and CMV-seropositive.

In DNA form, the CDR3 reads TGTGCCAGCAGCTTATCAGGGGGCAACACCGGGGAGCTGTTTTTT. Protein product: CASSLSGGNTGELFF. The chain carries TRBV7-7 and TRBJ2-2, with TRBD1 matching 8 bases. This CDR3 region has 15 residues. V shed 2 bases, J shed 2 bases, and the junction held 1 base outside the gene matches. Germline CDR1 SSHAT, CDR2 FNYEAQ (reference sequence).